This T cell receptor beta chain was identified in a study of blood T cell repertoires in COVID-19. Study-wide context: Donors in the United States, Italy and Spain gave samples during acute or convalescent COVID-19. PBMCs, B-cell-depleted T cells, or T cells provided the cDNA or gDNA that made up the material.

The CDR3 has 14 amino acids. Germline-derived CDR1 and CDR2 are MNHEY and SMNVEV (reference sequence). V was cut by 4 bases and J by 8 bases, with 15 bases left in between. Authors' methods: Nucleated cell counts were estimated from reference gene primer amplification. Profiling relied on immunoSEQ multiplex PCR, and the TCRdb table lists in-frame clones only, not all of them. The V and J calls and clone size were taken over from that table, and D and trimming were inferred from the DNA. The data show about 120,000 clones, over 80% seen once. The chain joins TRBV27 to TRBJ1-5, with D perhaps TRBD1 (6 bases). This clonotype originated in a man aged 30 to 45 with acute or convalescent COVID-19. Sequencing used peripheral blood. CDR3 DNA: TGTGCCAGCAGTTCGACAGGCCCATGGGAGCCCCAGCATTTT. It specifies CASSSTGPWEPQHF.